The next 2 T cell receptor beta chains were all read from a single sample in a study of T cells after yellow fever vaccination. MiXCR, run by TCRdb on the 5' RACE reads, gives a single entry per CDR3 protein. The sample carries approximately 170,000 distinct CDR3 sequences, approximately 9.9% recorded once. The sample here was CD8+ T cells sorted from PBMCs, taken 15 days after the yellow fever booster vaccination. Receptors originate from a man between 18 and 35 years old who received the YFV17D yellow fever vaccine.

This clonotype was observed at least ten times. The CDR3 region has the DNA TGTGCCAGCAGTACCCTGGGCCGGGACGCAGGTTCCGGGGAGCTGTTTTTT. Translated, it gives CASSTLGRDAGSGELFF. The chain joins TRBV6-2 or TRBV6-3 to TRBJ2-2; the D call may be TRBD1 or TRBD2 (5 bases each). Germline V gene data show CDR1 as MNHEY and CDR2 as SVGEGT. V was shortened by 5 bases and J by 6 bases, with 22 bases between the two germline ends. The CDR3 is 17 amino acids.

The chain uses TRBV6-6 and TRBJ2-1; D unresolved. Trimming removed 2 bases from V and 4 bases from J, with 6 bases in between. The CDR3 runs 13 residues. CDR1 MNHNY and CDR2 SVGAGI come from the germline V gene (reference sequence). The CDR3 loop is CASSYDEYNEQFF. The CDR3 bases are TGTGCCAGCAGTTACGACGAATACAATGAGCAGTTCTTC.